This T cell receptor (beta chain) came from a study of CD8 T cells in ankylosing spondylitis. Study-level findings and limits: Roughly eight highly homologous variants made up a TCR beta motif that seemed to typify ankylosing spondylitis blood. The authors reported significant enrichment of disease-linked clones in matched ankylosing spondylitis synovial fluid.

The CDR3 runs to 17 residues. J gave up 2 bases and V 0 bases, and 7 bases lay outside the gene matches. Germline values: CDR1 SGHTA, CDR2 FQGNSA. A note on this clonotype: Its antigen remains unknown. A much larger clone sits a single nucleotide away, making a read error possible. A read error is likely, as this CDR3 ends without the conserved phenylalanine or tryptophan.

Quantitative barcoded 5'-RACE was used to prepare TCR beta libraries. TCRdb re-analysed the 5' RACE reads in MiXCR, keeping a single row per CDR3 protein. The sample lists about 130,000 distinct CDR3 sequences, roughly a tenth seen once, with 3.3% in the top ten. The chain has TRBV7-2 and TRBJ2-3; 8 nucleotides agree with TRBD1. The source of this sequence is a male donor with ankylosing spondylitis or in good health (not recorded which). The sequenced material came from blood, either unsorted or a sorted T cell fraction (not recorded which). The CDR3 nucleotides read TGTGCCAGCAGCTTAGCCCCCGGGACAGGAGACACAGATACGCAGTATTTG. Protein product: CASSLAPGTGDTDTQYL.